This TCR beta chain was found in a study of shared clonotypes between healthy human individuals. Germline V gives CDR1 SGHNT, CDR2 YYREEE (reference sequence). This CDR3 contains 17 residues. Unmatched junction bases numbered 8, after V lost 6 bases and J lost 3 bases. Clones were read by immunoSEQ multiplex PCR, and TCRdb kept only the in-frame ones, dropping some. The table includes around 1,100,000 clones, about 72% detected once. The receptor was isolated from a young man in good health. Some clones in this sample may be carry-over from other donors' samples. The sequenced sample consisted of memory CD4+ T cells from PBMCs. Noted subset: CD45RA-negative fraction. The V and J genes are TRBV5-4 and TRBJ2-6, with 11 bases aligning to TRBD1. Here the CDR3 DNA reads TGTGCCAGCACCAGATGGACAGGGGGCGGTGGGGCCAACGTCCTGACTTTC. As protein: CASTRWTGGGGANVLTF.